A selection of T cell receptor beta chains follows, all from one sample in a study of shared clonotypes between healthy human individuals. The method was immunoSEQ multiplex PCR; TCRdb's version includes in-frame clones alone and lacks a portion of them. Among nearly 500,000 clones, 60% to 85% were seen once, and the ten largest hold under 15%. The sample comprised PBMCs. Receptors were obtained from a woman in her thirties or forties in good health. Some clones in this sample may be carry-over from other donors' samples. The CDR3 runs from the conserved cysteine through the conserved F or W. The order of the fields is D gene, clone size, CDR3 length, J gene, V gene, CDR3 protein, CDR3 DNA. A D gene is named only where the DNA matches it firmly. Clone size, where shown, is once, few, many, or a class for clones that have expanded.

d_gene: -; abundance: -; len: 16; j_gene: TRBJ2-4; v_gene: TRBV19; CDR3aa: CASTNPGVGAKNIQYF; CDR3nt: TGTGCCAGTACCAACCCGGGGGTTGGAGCCAAAAACATTCAGTACTTC
d_gene: -; abundance: many; len: 17; j_gene: TRBJ2-6; v_gene: TRBV28; CDR3aa: CASSRSGYYSGANVLTF; CDR3nt: TGTGCCAGCAGTCGGTCCGGGTACTACTCTGGGGCCAACGTCCTGACTTTC
d_gene: -; abundance: -; len: 15; j_gene: TRBJ1-1; v_gene: TRBV11-2; CDR3aa: CASSSGWELGTEAFF; CDR3nt: TGTGCCAGCAGCTCCGGGTGGGAGTTAGGCACTGAAGCTTTCTTT
d_gene: -; abundance: -; len: 13; j_gene: TRBJ1-5; v_gene: TRBV6-1; CDR3aa: CASRETKGWPQHF; CDR3nt: TGTGCCAGCAGGGAGACAAAGGGGTGGCCCCAGCATTTT
d_gene: -; abundance: -; len: 17; j_gene: TRBJ1-4; v_gene: TRBV7-9; CDR3aa: CASSPPVVGVTNEKLFF; CDR3nt: TGTGCCAGCAGCCCACCCGTGGTGGGTGTGACTAATGAAAAACTGTTTTTT
d_gene: -; abundance: -; len: 14; j_gene: TRBJ2-5; v_gene: TRBV7-8; CDR3aa: CASSPAGNQETQYF; CDR3nt: TGTGCCAGCAGTCCCGCAGGAAACCAAGAGACCCAGTACTTC
d_gene: -; abundance: once; len: 18; j_gene: TRBJ2-3; v_gene: TRBV4-2; CDR3aa: CASSQENLSGGNTDTQYF; CDR3nt: TGTGCCAGCAGCCAAGAAAACCTCTCGGGCGGGAACACAGATACGCAGTATTTT
d_gene: -; abundance: once; len: 15; j_gene: TRBJ2-7; v_gene: TRBV18; CDR3aa: CASSPRDGDSYEQYF; CDR3nt: TGTGCCAGCTCCCCCCGGGACGGAGACTCCTACGAGCAGTACTTC
d_gene: -; abundance: -; len: 15; j_gene: TRBJ2-3; v_gene: TRBV7-3; CDR3aa: CASSPGAGNADTQYF; CDR3nt: TGTGCCAGCAGCCCAGGGGCGGGTAACGCAGATACGCAGTATTTT
d_gene: -; abundance: -; len: 12; j_gene: TRBJ2-2; v_gene: TRBV12-5; CDR3aa: CASGPNTGELFF; CDR3nt: TGTGCTAGTGGCCCCAACACCGGGGAGCTGTTTTTT
d_gene: TRBD2; abundance: -; len: 16; j_gene: TRBJ2-7; v_gene: TRBV4-1; CDR3aa: CASSQTLAGTSGEQYF; CDR3nt: TGCGCCAGCAGCCAAACCTTAGCGGGAACCTCGGGCGAGCAGTACTTC
d_gene: TRBD1; abundance: -; len: 14; j_gene: TRBJ1-4; v_gene: TRBV7-2; CDR3aa: CASSDRDRGEKLFF; CDR3nt: TGTGCCAGCAGCGACCGGGACAGGGGTGAAAAACTGTTTTTT
d_gene: TRBD2; abundance: -; len: 15; j_gene: TRBJ2-2; v_gene: TRBV30; CDR3aa: CAWSRRTRGTGELFF; CDR3nt: TGTGCCTGGAGTAGACGGACTAGGGGCACCGGGGAGCTGTTTTTT
d_gene: -; abundance: -; len: 15; j_gene: TRBJ2-7; v_gene: TRBV28; CDR3aa: CASNEALGTSYEQYF; CDR3nt: TGTGCCAGCAACGAGGCCCTCGGGACATCCTACGAGCAGTACTTC
d_gene: TRBD1; abundance: -; len: 14; j_gene: TRBJ1-2; v_gene: TRBV7-8; CDR3aa: CASSLPDRGDGYTF; CDR3nt: TGTGCCAGCAGCTTACCGGACAGGGGTGATGGCTACACCTTC
d_gene: -; abundance: -; len: 15; j_gene: TRBJ1-5; v_gene: TRBV28; CDR3aa: CASSPGSRGNQPQHF; CDR3nt: TGTGCCAGCAGCCCCGGATCAAGGGGCAATCAGCCCCAGCATTTT
d_gene: -; abundance: -; len: 16; j_gene: TRBJ2-1; v_gene: TRBV27; CDR3aa: CASSRQLATQGNEQFF; CDR3nt: TGTGCCAGCAGTCGTCAGCTCGCGACCCAGGGGAATGAGCAGTTCTTC
d_gene: -; abundance: -; len: 13; j_gene: TRBJ1-1; v_gene: TRBV5-1; CDR3aa: CASSLAGNTEAFF; CDR3nt: TGCGCCAGCAGCTTGGCTGGGAACACTGAAGCTTTCTTT
d_gene: TRBD2; abundance: -; len: 17; j_gene: TRBJ2-5; v_gene: TRBV28; CDR3aa: CASSSPGLAGGRETQYF; CDR3nt: TGTGCCAGCAGTTCTCCAGGACTAGCGGGAGGTCGGGAGACCCAGTACTTC
d_gene: -; abundance: many; len: 14; j_gene: TRBJ2-3; v_gene: TRBV28; CDR3aa: CASSVIGGTDTQYF; CDR3nt: TGTGCCAGCAGTGTCATTGGGGGCACAGATACGCAGTATTTT
d_gene: -; abundance: -; len: 14; j_gene: TRBJ1-1; v_gene: TRBV6-5; CDR3aa: CASSYWGRGTEAFF; CDR3nt: TGTGCCAGCAGTTACTGGGGGCGCGGCACTGAAGCTTTCTTT
d_gene: -; abundance: once; len: 12; j_gene: TRBJ1-2; v_gene: TRBV7-2; CDR3aa: CASSSRLPGYTF; CDR3nt: TGTGCCAGCAGCTCGAGACTTCCAGGCTACACCTTC
d_gene: -; abundance: -; len: 15; j_gene: TRBJ2-3; v_gene: TRBV9; CDR3aa: CASSVVGGTTDTQYF; CDR3nt: TGTGCCAGCAGCGTAGTTGGCGGAACGACAGATACGCAGTATTTT
d_gene: TRBD1; abundance: -; len: 17; j_gene: TRBJ2-7; v_gene: TRBV28; CDR3aa: CASIGQGAQREIQEQYF; CDR3nt: TGTGCCAGCATTGGACAGGGGGCACAGCGGGAGATTCAGGAGCAGTACTTC
d_gene: -; abundance: -; len: 14; j_gene: TRBJ2-5; v_gene: TRBV30; CDR3aa: CASVFGVGWETQYF; CDR3nt: TGTGCTTCCGTTTTCGGGGTTGGGTGGGAGACCCAGTACTTC
d_gene: TRBD2; abundance: -; len: 18; j_gene: TRBJ2-3; v_gene: TRBV5-4; CDR3aa: CASSLGLAGGGRTDTQYF; CDR3nt: TGTGCCAGCAGCTTGGGGCTAGCGGGAGGTGGTCGCACAGATACGCAGTATTTT
d_gene: -; abundance: -; len: 16; j_gene: TRBJ2-7; v_gene: TRBV10-2; CDR3aa: CASSGDGLVSSYEQYF; CDR3nt: TGCGCCAGCAGTGGGGACGGACTGGTGAGCTCCTACGAGCAGTACTTC
d_gene: TRBD1; abundance: many; len: 17; j_gene: TRBJ2-7; v_gene: TRBV28; CDR3aa: CASSLNPVTGFSYEQYF; CDR3nt: TGTGCCAGCAGTTTAAATCCTGTGACAGGGTTCTCCTACGAGCAGTACTTC
d_gene: TRBD1; abundance: -; len: 17; j_gene: TRBJ2-7; v_gene: TRBV11-2; CDR3aa: CASSLTTGQGRAYEQYF; CDR3nt: TGTGCCAGCAGCCTAACAACGGGACAGGGAAGGGCCTACGAGCAGTACTTC
d_gene: TRBD2; abundance: -; len: 15; j_gene: TRBJ2-5; v_gene: TRBV5-6; CDR3aa: CASSLMVAGDVTQYF; CDR3nt: TGTGCCAGCAGCTTGATGGTAGCGGGAGACGTGACCCAGTACTTC
d_gene: TRBD1; abundance: -; len: 16; j_gene: TRBJ1-1; v_gene: TRBV23-1; CDR3aa: CASSQSGDSENTEAFF; CDR3nt: TGCGCCAGCAGTCAATCAGGGGACAGCGAGAACACTGAAGCTTTCTTT
d_gene: -; abundance: -; len: 16; j_gene: TRBJ2-3; v_gene: TRBV27; CDR3aa: CASSLRALGLYGTQYF; CDR3nt: TGTGCCAGCAGTCTCCGGGCCTTAGGACTTTATGGGACGCAGTATTTT
d_gene: -; abundance: -; len: 18; j_gene: TRBJ2-7; v_gene: TRBV9; CDR3aa: CASSHHARRVGSSYEQYF; CDR3nt: TGTGCCAGCAGCCATCACGCGCGGCGAGTGGGGAGCTCCTACGAGCAGTACTTC
d_gene: -; abundance: -; len: 16; j_gene: TRBJ2-6; v_gene: TRBV19; CDR3aa: CASSITPSSGANVLTF; CDR3nt: TGTGCCAGTAGTATCACTCCGAGCTCTGGGGCCAACGTCCTGACTTTC
d_gene: -; abundance: -; len: 15; j_gene: TRBJ1-4; v_gene: TRBV11-2; CDR3aa: CASSLVVSGSEKLFF; CDR3nt: TGTGCCAGCAGCTTAGTGGTATCGGGGAGTGAAAAACTGTTTTTT
d_gene: TRBD2; abundance: few; len: 15; j_gene: TRBJ2-7; v_gene: TRBV6-6; CDR3aa: CASSYSGREGYEQYF; CDR3nt: TGTGCCAGCAGCTATAGCGGGAGGGAAGGTTACGAGCAGTACTTC
d_gene: -; abundance: once; len: 16; j_gene: TRBJ2-3; v_gene: TRBV4-3; CDR3aa: CASSQDLGEGTDTQYF; CDR3nt: TGCGCCAGCAGCCAAGATTTAGGGGAGGGCACAGATACGCAGTATTTT
d_gene: -; abundance: -; len: 15; j_gene: TRBJ2-6; v_gene: TRBV6-4; CDR3aa: CASSAASSGANVLTF; CDR3nt: TGTGCCAGCAGTGCGGCCAGCTCTGGGGCCAACGTCCTGACTTTC
d_gene: -; abundance: -; len: 16; j_gene: TRBJ2-6; v_gene: TRBV7-8; CDR3aa: CASSFVRLGGANVLTF; CDR3nt: TGTGCCAGCAGCTTCGTACGTCTTGGTGGGGCCAACGTCCTGACTTTC
d_gene: -; abundance: -; len: 14; j_gene: TRBJ1-5; v_gene: TRBV2; CDR3aa: CASSDDPGNQPQHF; CDR3nt: TGTGCCAGCAGTGATGACCCCGGCAATCAGCCCCAGCATTTT